The clone carrying this TCR beta chain has ten or more counts. If no ophthalmopathy progression occurred within 18 months, Graves' hyperthyroidism was stable. The diagnoses drew upon clinical symptoms, serum thyroxine and TRAb, thyroid ultrasound and orbital computed tomography. TCR beta CDR3 region amplification was performed from RNA transcripts. In the first-round RT-PCR of the TCR CDR3, the HTBI primer set was used. TCRdb re-derived calls from the multiplex PCR reads in MiXCR, one entry per CDR3 protein. The sample lists roughly 840,000 distinct CDR3 sequences; around 39% were seen once. The data derive from a study of T cells in Graves' hyperthyroidism and ophthalmopathy. Germline values: CDR1 PRHDT, CDR2 FYEKMQ (reference sequence). The ends were cut back, 6 bases at V and 3 bases at J, with 6 bases in the middle. CDR3 length: 11 amino acids.

This clonotype was obtained from a man between 18 and 29 years old with Graves' hyperthyroidism. This rearrangement joins TRBV13 to TRBJ2-7; D gene uncertain. Sequenced input: blood. The CDR3 DNA sequence: TGTGCCAGCAGTCGTCTCTACGAGCAGTACTTC. Translating it yields CASSRLYEQYF. The full variable domain, in which reference TRBV13 and TRBJ2-7 provide the parts outside the CDR3, is AAGVIQSPRHLIKEKRETATLKCYPIPRHDTVYWYQQGPGQDPQFLISFYEKMQSDKGSIPDRFSAQQFSDYHSELNMSSLELGDSALYFCASSRLYEQYFGPGTRLTVT.